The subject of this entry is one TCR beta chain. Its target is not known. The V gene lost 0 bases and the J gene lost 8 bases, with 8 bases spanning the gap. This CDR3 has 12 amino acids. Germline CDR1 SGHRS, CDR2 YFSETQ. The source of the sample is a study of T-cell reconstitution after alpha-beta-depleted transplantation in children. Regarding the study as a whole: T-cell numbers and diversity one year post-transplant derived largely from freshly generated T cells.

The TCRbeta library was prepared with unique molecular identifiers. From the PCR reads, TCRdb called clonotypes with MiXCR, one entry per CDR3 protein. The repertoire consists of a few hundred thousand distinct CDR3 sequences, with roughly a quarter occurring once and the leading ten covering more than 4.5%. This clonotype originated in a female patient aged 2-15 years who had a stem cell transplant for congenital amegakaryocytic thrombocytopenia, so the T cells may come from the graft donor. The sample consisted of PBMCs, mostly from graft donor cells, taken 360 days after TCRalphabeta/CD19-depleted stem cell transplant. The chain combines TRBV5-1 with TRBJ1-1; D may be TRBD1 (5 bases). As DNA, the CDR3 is TGCGCCAGCAGCTTGGATTGGGGCGAAGCTTTCTTT. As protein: CASSLDWGEAFF.